A single sample gave rise to the 22 T cell receptor beta chains below, sequenced in a study of T cells after yellow fever vaccination. MiXCR was run by TCRdb on the 5' RACE reads, yielding one entry per CDR3 protein. Of fewer than 650,000 distinct CDR3 sequences listed, about a fifth are singletons. The specimen was PBMCs, collected approximately 22 days after the first yellow fever vaccination. The receptor set was obtained from a young man who received the YFV17D yellow fever vaccine.

This chain joins TRBV18 and TRBJ2-7; D is possibly TRBD2 (6 bases). V was pared by 3 bases and J by 7 bases, with 22 bases between. The CDR3 covers 16 residues. Germline lookup yields CDR1 KGHSH and CDR2 LQKENI. In nucleotides, the CDR3 is TGTGCCAGCTCACCCACAAGACTAGTTCCCCTTTGGGAGCAGTACGTC. Translation: CASSPTRLVPLWEQYV.

In its sample, this clonotype was seen a few times. As DNA, the CDR3 is TGTGCCAGCAGCTTAGCGTACGGATCCCCTGGGCAGTACTTC. This translates into CASSLAYGSPGQYF. The chain couples TRBV7-2 to TRBJ2-7; D is ambiguous. Deletions cut 0 bases from V and 9 bases from J, with 15 bases between. CDR3 length equals 14 residues. CDR1 and CDR2 (germline): SGHTA, FQGNSA.

The V gene is TRBV5-5, the J gene TRBJ2-7; D possibly corresponds to TRBD2 (5 bases). This CDR3 is 14 amino acids long. Germline loops: CDR1 SGHKS, CDR2 YYEKEE (reference sequence). With 8 bases removed from V and 3 bases from J, the gap between germline ends came to 18 bases. The CDR3 bases are TGTGCCAGGAGCCCCGGGATAGTCTGCTACGAGCAGTACTTC. Protein product: CARSPGIVCYEQYF.

There are a few counts of this clonotype. V gene TRBV4-3 combines with J gene TRBJ2-3, with no clear D. The ends were cut back, 0 bases at V and 4 bases at J, with 11 bases in the middle. CDR1 and CDR2 from the germline V gene are LGHNA and YSLEER. There are 15 residues in the CDR3. CDR3 protein: CASSQDIGFPDTQYF. Here the CDR3 DNA reads TGCGCCAGCAGCCAAGATATTGGGTTCCCAGATACGCAGTATTTT.

The chain joins TRBV7-3 to TRBJ2-1, with D tentatively TRBD2 (5 bases). The CDR3 has 14 amino acids. The ends were cut back, 5 bases at V and 8 bases at J, with 16 bases in the middle. Germline lookup yields CDR1 SGHTA and CDR2 FQGTGA. CDR3 in DNA: TGTGCCAGCAGCAGGCACCCTCGGGGAGATGAGCAGTTCTTC. It encodes CASSRHPRGDEQFF.

The gene calls are TRBV4-3 and TRBJ2-6; D remains ambiguous. The CDR3 runs 15 residues. Germline CDR1 is LGHNA and CDR2 is YSLEER. The ends were cut back, 1 base at V and 1 base at J, with 5 bases in the middle. The CDR3 coding sequence is TGCGCCAGCAGCCAAGGAAGGTCTGGGGCCAACGTCCTGACTTTC. It is translated as CASSQGRSGANVLTF.

The chain is built from TRBV5-1 and TRBJ2-2; D is possibly TRBD1 (7 bases). V dropped 3 bases and J dropped 3 bases, with 12 bases sitting between them. The CDR3 consists of 15 residues. Germline-derived CDR1 and CDR2 are SGHRS and YFSETQ. CDR3 nucleotide sequence: TGCGCCAGCAGCTGGGGGGACAGCTACACCGGGGAGCTGTTTTTT. It is translated as CASSWGDSYTGELFF.

This clonotype was detected only a few times. The rearrangement joins TRBV5-1 to TRBJ2-1; TRBD1 agrees at 9 bases. The CDR3 runs to 15 residues. The V gene's germline CDR1 is SGHRS and CDR2 YFSETQ. The J segment lost 3 bases and the V segment lost 4 bases, leaving 5 bases of the junction unmatched. Here the CDR3 reads CASSVTGQGYNEQFF. CDR3 sequence (DNA): TGCGCCAGCAGCGTAACGGGACAGGGCTACAATGAGCAGTTCTTC.

The chain joins TRBV12-5 to TRBJ1-1, with D uncertain. There are 12 residues in the CDR3. Germline CDR1 reads LGHNT; CDR2 reads FRNRAP. Trimming removed 3 bases at V and 3 bases at J, with 5 bases between. CDR3 nucleotide sequence: TGTGCTAGTGGTTTAGAATACACTGAAGCTTTCTTT. It yields the protein CASGLEYTEAFF.

The table lists this clonotype with a few counts. The chain couples TRBV29-1 to TRBJ2-5; 9 bases are shared with TRBD2. Looked up from germline, CDR1 is SQVTM and CDR2 is ANQGSEA. The CDR3 consists of 13 residues. J lost 5 bases, V lost 7 bases, and 8 bases had no gene match. CDR3 residues: CSAGTSTWETQYF. CDR3 DNA sequence: TGCAGCGCTGGGACTAGCACCTGGGAGACCCAGTACTTC.

The rearrangement joins TRBV7-8 to TRBJ1-5; weak D call: TRBD1 (5 bases). The germline V gene encodes CDR1 SGHVS and CDR2 FQNEAQ. V lost 0 bases and J 7 bases, leaving 13 bases between the germline ends. The length of the CDR3 is 15 residues. As DNA, the CDR3 is TGTGCCAGCAGCTTAGCGGGCGCGGGGGGACAGCCCCAGCATTTT. This sequence encodes CASSLAGAGGQPQHF. Complete variable domain (other parts from reference TRBV7-8 and TRBJ1-5): GAGVSQSPRYKVAKRGQDVALRCDPISGHVSLFWYQQALGQGPEFLTYFQNEAQLDKSGLPSDRFFAERPEGSVSTLKIQRTQQEDSAVYLCASSLAGAGGQPQHFGDGTRLSIL.

The rearrangement joins TRBV7-9 to TRBJ2-3, with 9 positions matching TRBD2. The germline gives CDR1 SEHNR, CDR2 FQNEAQ (reference sequence). This CDR3 is 17 amino acids long. The ends lost 6 bases at V and 4 bases at J; junction bases unmatched: 14. In DNA form, the CDR3 reads TGTGCCAGCAGGGAGAGTAGCGGGGGCTGGGTCGCAGATACGCAGTATTTT. It translates to CASRESSGGWVADTQYF.

The table lists this clonotype with a few counts. V is TRBV6-2 or TRBV6-3 and J is TRBJ2-5, with D perhaps TRBD2 (7 bases). Per the germline V gene, CDR1 is MNHEY and CDR2 is SVGEGT. V was clipped by 7 bases and J by 1 base, with 19 bases between them. CDR3 length: 16 amino acids. In nucleotides, the CDR3 is TGTGCCAGCATCGACCGTGGGGGGGCCCTCCAAGAGACCCAGTACTTC. Its translation: CASIDRGGALQETQYF.

The chain uses TRBV5-1 and TRBJ2-2; the D gene is possibly TRBD1 (7 bases). The CDR3 sequence is 16 residues long. The ends were cut back, 3 bases at V and 3 bases at J, with 15 bases in the middle. Germline V gene lookup returns CDR1 SGHRS and CDR2 YFSETQ. CDR3 DNA sequence: TGCGCCAGCAGCTGGGGGGACAGCATTTACACCGGGGAGCTGTTTTTT. It specifies CASSWGDSIYTGELFF. Together with reference TRBV5-1 and TRBJ2-2, the CDR3 gives the full variable domain: KAGVTQTPRYLIKTRGQQVTLSCSPISGHRSVSWYQQTPGQGLQFLFEYFSETQRNKGNFPGRFSGRQFSNSRSEMNVSTLELGDSALYLCASSWGDSIYTGELFFGEGSRLTVL.

The sample holds a few counts of this clonotype. V is TRBV18 and J is TRBJ2-3, with 9 bases that match TRBD2. CDR1 is KGHSH and CDR2 is LQKENI in the germline V gene. The trim removed 2 bases at V and 2 bases at J, leaving 8 bases unmatched. There are 17 residues in the CDR3. CDR3 residues: CASSPTKTSGFTDTQYF. For the CDR3, the DNA is TGTGCCAGCTCACCAACGAAGACTAGCGGATTCACAGATACGCAGTATTTT.

There are a few counts of this clonotype. The J gene is TRBJ2-2, the V gene TRBV9; D is unresolved. Between the trimmed V and J ends, which lost 3 bases and 2 bases, there was a span of 8 bases. Germline values: CDR1 SGDLS, CDR2 YYNGEE. The CDR3 runs to 14 residues. The CDR3 DNA is TGTGCCAGCAGCGCGACGGACAACACCGGGGAGCTGTTTTTT. Translating it yields CASSATDNTGELFF.

This clonotype was detected only a few times. V usage is TRBV24-1 and J usage is TRBJ1-2; 9 positions agree with TRBD1. Germline CDR1 and CDR2: KGHDR and SFDVKD. The trim removed 3 bases at V and 8 bases at J, leaving 6 bases unmatched. The CDR3 is 14 amino acids. Here the CDR3 reads CATSDRGTGKGYTF. The CDR3 coding sequence is TGTGCCACCAGTGATCGAGGGACAGGGAAAGGCTACACCTTC.

The V gene is TRBV3-1, the J gene TRBJ2-7, with D hard to call. This CDR3 comprises 12 residues. Trimming took off 0 bases at V and 7 bases at J, with 7 bases between the two ends. Germline lookup yields CDR1 LGHDT and CDR2 YNNKEL (reference sequence). CDR3 loop: CASSQEFREQYF. For the CDR3, the DNA is TGTGCCAGCAGCCAAGAGTTCAGGGAGCAGTACTTC.

This chain uses TRBV5-1 with TRBJ2-5, with 9 bases that match TRBD1. Germline assignment: CDR1 SGHRS and CDR2 YFSETQ. The V gene end was trimmed by 3 bases and the J gene end by 5 bases; junction bases not matched to a gene: 8. The CDR3 length is 15 residues. The chain's CDR3 is CASSWRGTGRETQYF. The CDR3 DNA reads TGCGCCAGCAGCTGGAGGGGGACAGGGCGCGAGACCCAGTACTTC.

This chain uses TRBV7-6 with TRBJ2-5, with 10 bases identical to TRBD1. Germline CDR1 and CDR2: SGHVS and FNYEAQ. This CDR3 contains 17 residues. Trimming took 5 bases from V and 5 from J; bases not matched to a gene: 14. The CDR3 spells CASSAQIAGTGAETQYF. The DNA of the CDR3 is TGTGCCAGCAGCGCCCAAATAGCCGGGACAGGGGCGGAGACCCAGTACTTC.

The chain employs TRBV29-1 and TRBJ2-2; D is uncertain. Trimming took 4 bases from V and 1 from J, leaving 4 bases between them. CDR1 and CDR2 (germline): SQVTM, ANQGSEA. The CDR3 has 12 amino acids. CDR3 sequence (DNA): TGCAGCGTTGTCAAGAACACCGGGGAGCTGTTTTTT. It specifies CSVVKNTGELFF.

The genes are TRBV27 and TRBJ2-7, with 7 bases lining up with TRBD1. Germline trimming cut 5 bases from V and 3 bases from J; bases unmatched to any gene: 7. The germline V gene encodes CDR1 MNHEY and CDR2 SMNVEV (reference sequence). The CDR3 has 14 residues. CDR3 sequence: CASSRGPESYEQYV. The CDR3 DNA reads TGTGCCAGCAGTAGGGGGCCCGAAAGCTACGAGCAGTACGTC.